The 32 T cell receptor beta chains in this list originate from one sample, sequenced in a study of cytomegalovirus exposure and HLA in healthy donors. 13 Jbeta primers and 60 Vbeta primers were used for the PCR. Produced via immunoSEQ multiplex PCR; TCRdb's table is partial and in-frame only. There are 130,000 to 150,000 clones in the sample, with 0.75% to 1% held by the top ten. Sequencing used PBMCs. These receptors were taken from a male donor in good health and CMV-seronegative.

The genes are TRBV19 and TRBJ2-1; 7 nucleotides agree with TRBD1. In germline, CDR1 is LNHDA, CDR2 SQIVND (reference sequence). CDR3 length: 16 residues. V was clipped by 5 bases and J by 10 bases; unmatched bases: 17. The CDR3 spells CASSPRFDRAQAEQFF. In DNA, the CDR3 is TGTGCCAGTAGTCCCCGTTTCGACAGGGCCCAGGCGGAGCAGTTCTTC.

V usage is TRBV29-1 and J usage is TRBJ1-5; tentatively, D is TRBD1 (5 bases). This CDR3 is built from 12 residues. In germline, CDR1 is SQVTM, CDR2 ANQGSEA. Trimming stripped 7 bases from V and 6 bases from J, with 13 bases between. DNA of the CDR3: TGCAGCGCGCAGTACCAGGGTCAGCCCCAGCATTTT. This sequence encodes CSAQYQGQPQHF.

The V call is TRBV5-1, the J call TRBJ2-7; no firm D call. Germline V gene sequence: CDR1 SGHRS, CDR2 YFSETQ. This CDR3 has 12 residues. With 1 base removed from V and 2 bases from J, the gap between germline ends came to 4 bases. CDR3 bases: TGCGCCAGCAGCTTGAATACCTACGAGCAGTACTTC. Translated, it gives CASSLNTYEQYF.

The V call is TRBV28, the J call TRBJ2-5, with 9 bases matching TRBD2. The CDR3 loop spans 16 amino acids. Germline V gene data show CDR1 as MDHEN and CDR2 as SYDVKM. The V and J ends lost 4 bases and 8 bases, in that order; junction bases with no gene match: 14. CDR3 DNA: TGTGCCAGCAGTTCCCCGGGGCAGCGGGGGGTCGAAACCCAGTACTTC. Encoded protein: CASSSPGQRGVETQYF. The variable domain in full, with the rest retrieved from reference TRBV28 and TRBJ2-5, is DVKVTQSSRYLVKRTGEKVFLECVQDMDHENMFWYRQDPGLGLRLIYFSYDVKMKEKGDIPEGYSVSREKKERFSLILESASTNQTSMYLCASSSPGQRGVETQYFGPGTRLLVL.

The chain recombines TRBV18 with TRBJ2-2; a possible D gene is TRBD1 (6 bases). CDR1 KGHSH and CDR2 LQKENI come from the germline V gene. The CDR3 runs 16 residues. V was pared by 6 bases and J by 5 bases, with 19 bases between. CDR3 bases: TGTGCCAGCTCCTTGGACAGCCCGTTGGGAACCGGGGAGCTGTTTTTT. This encodes CASSLDSPLGTGELFF.

The CDR3 spells CASSNRRDRRGAQHF. DNA for the CDR3: TGTGCCAGTAGTAATCGAAGGGACAGGCGAGGAGCCCAGCATTTT. The chain combines TRBV19 with TRBJ1-5, with 8 bases fitting TRBD1. V dropped 4 bases and J dropped 11; count of bases not matched to a gene: 13. The CDR3 runs to 15 residues. The germline CDR1 and CDR2 sequences are LNHDA and SQIVND (reference sequence).

The J gene is TRBJ2-7, the V gene TRBV28; maybe TRBD1 (6 bases). The CDR3 runs 14 residues. V was clipped by 3 bases and J by 0 bases, with 9 bases between them. Germline CDR1 reads MDHEN; CDR2 reads SYDVKM. CDR3 DNA: TGTGCCAGCAGTTTGGGCAGGGGCTCCTACGAGCAGTACTTC. This sequence encodes CASSLGRGSYEQYF.

This chain connects TRBV4-2 to TRBJ1-5; 8 bases map to TRBD1. The V gene's germline CDR1 is LGHNA and CDR2 YNFKEQ. The length of the CDR3 is 17 residues. V was pared by 0 bases and J by 1 base, with 5 bases of the junction left unmatched. For the CDR3, the DNA is TGTGCCAGCAGCCAAGATGTTCAGGGGGCCAGCAATCAGCCCCAGCATTTT. It is translated as CASSQDVQGASNQPQHF.

Written as DNA, the CDR3 is TGTGCCAGCAGTTCGTCCAGTGGAGGGAACACTGAAGCTTTCTTT. It translates to CASSSSSGGNTEAFF. The chain has TRBV6-5 and TRBJ1-1; the D is unclear. The germline gives CDR1 MNHEY, CDR2 SVGAGI. The CDR3 has 15 residues. Trimming left V 4 bases short and J 1 base short, with 13 bases between.

The chain couples TRBV5-1 to TRBJ2-1, with D maybe TRBD2 (5 bases). CDR1 is SGHRS and CDR2 is YFSETQ in the germline V gene. The CDR3 is made up of 12 amino acids. Trimming took 0 bases from V and 10 from J, leaving 8 bases between them. CDR3 region: CASSLVSGEQFF. The CDR3 DNA reads as TGCGCCAGCAGCTTGGTCTCGGGGGAGCAGTTCTTC. The full variable domain, with the rest looked up from reference TRBV5-1 and TRBJ2-1, is KAGVTQTPRYLIKTRGQQVTLSCSPISGHRSVSWYQQTPGQGLQFLFEYFSETQRNKGNFPGRFSGRQFSNSRSEMNVSTLELGDSALYLCASSLVSGEQFFGPGTRLTVL.

In the case of this clone: This same CDR3 is encoded by further DNA sequences in the sample. Here the CDR3 DNA reads TGTGCCTGGAGTTTGGACAGGGGAGGCCAGCCCCAGCATTTT. Protein sequence: CAWSLDRGGQPQHF. The V call is TRBV30, the J call TRBJ1-5; 9 nucleotides agree with TRBD1. Germline V CDR1 and CDR2: GTSNPN, SVGIG (reference sequence). The CDR3 runs to 14 residues. V lost 2 bases and J lost 7; bases outside the gene matches: 6.

This rearrangement joins TRBV7-9 to TRBJ2-3; TRBD1 aligns across 7 bases. Germline V lookup: CDR1 SEHNR, CDR2 FQNEAQ (reference sequence). CDR3 length: 11 residues. J lost 9 bases, V lost 5 bases, and 2 bases had no gene match. Written as DNA, the CDR3 is TGTGCCAGCAGCCTGACAGGGACGCAGTATTTT. Its protein is CASSLTGTQYF.

The rearrangement uses TRBV27 and TRBJ1-5; possible D gene TRBD1, 6 bases. CDR3 length equals 14 residues. The germline CDR1 and CDR2 sequences are MNHEY and SMNVEV (reference sequence). V shed 5 bases and J shed 3 bases, with 11 bases lying between them. CDR3 sequence (DNA): TGTGCCAGCAGTCAAAACAGGGCCAATCAGCCCCAGCATTTT. Translation gives CASSQNRANQPQHF.

The rearrangement uses TRBV6-6 and TRBJ1-1; TRBD1 matches 8 bases. The CDR3 consists of 16 residues. CDR1 MNHNY and CDR2 SVGAGI come from the germline V gene (reference sequence). The V segment lost 0 bases and the J segment 5 bases; nucleotides outside the gene matches: 8. CDR3 amino acids: CASSYSSGGRGTEAFF. CDR3 sequence (DNA): TGTGCCAGCAGTTACTCCTCAGGGGGCCGTGGAACTGAAGCTTTCTTT.

The chain recombines TRBV9 with TRBJ1-1; D remains ambiguous. CDR1 and CDR2 from the germline V gene are SGDLS and YYNGEE. The length of the CDR3 is 13 residues. V was clipped by 4 bases and J by 1 base, with 8 bases between them. Written as DNA, the CDR3 is TGTGCCAGCAGCAGGGAGTCGAACACTGAAGCTTTCTTT. This sequence encodes CASSRESNTEAFF.

V gene TRBV27 combines with J gene TRBJ1-6; D is possibly TRBD1 (5 bases). V was shortened by 3 bases and J by 15 bases, with 15 bases between the two germline ends. The CDR3 loop spans 13 amino acids. The germline V gene encodes CDR1 MNHEY and CDR2 SMNVEV (reference sequence). The CDR3 DNA reads as TGTGCCAGCAGTTTGGCCGGGGGGTCGGTCCTCCACTTT. Translating gives CASSLAGGSVLHF.

The rearrangement links TRBV5-1 to TRBJ2-7; possible D gene TRBD2, 6 bases. The CDR3 runs to 15 residues. Germline V gene lookup returns CDR1 SGHRS and CDR2 YFSETQ. The V end lost 3 bases, the J end lost 2 bases, and 15 bases lay between the germline ends. The CDR3 sequence is CASSSTGTAPYEQYF. The DNA for the CDR3 is TGCGCCAGCAGCTCGACCGGGACTGCCCCCTACGAGCAGTACTTC.

V is TRBV19 and J is TRBJ2-1; 8 bases are a match to TRBD2. CDR1 LNHDA and CDR2 SQIVND come from the germline V gene (reference sequence). The V segment lost 7 bases and the J segment 6 bases; nucleotides outside the gene matches: 11. This CDR3 comprises 15 residues. The CDR3 protein is CASKERESVVNEQFF. CDR3 in DNA: TGTGCCAGTAAGGAGCGGGAGTCTGTCGTCAATGAGCAGTTCTTC.

The chain recombines TRBV7-6 with TRBJ2-7; the match to TRBD1 covers 8 bases. V shed 4 bases, J shed 2 bases, and the junction held 4 bases outside the gene matches. The CDR3 contains 14 residues. Germline values: CDR1 SGHVS, CDR2 FNYEAQ. CDR3: CASSSGQDAYEQYF. CDR3 bases: TGTGCCAGCAGCTCGGGACAGGACGCCTACGAGCAGTACTTC.

The gene calls are TRBV30 and TRBJ2-2, with 9 bases matching TRBD2. Unmatched junction bases numbered 12, after V lost 2 bases and J lost 5 bases. Germline V gene data show CDR1 as GTSNPN and CDR2 as SVGIG (reference sequence). The CDR3 spans 17 residues. CDR3 coding DNA: TGTGCCTGGAGTAAGGATTTCAGCGGGAGGCGTACCGGGGAGCTGTTTTTT. Translated, it gives CAWSKDFSGRRTGELFF. Based on the CDR3 plus reference TRBV30 and TRBJ2-2, the full variable domain is SQTIHQWPATLVQPVGSPLSLECTVEGTSNPNLYWYRQAAGRGLQLLFYSVGIGQISSEVPQNLSASRPQDRQFILSSKKLLLSDSGFYLCAWSKDFSGRRTGELFFGEGSRLTVL.

V is TRBV19 and J is TRBJ2-7, with a possible D match to TRBD2 (6 bases). The germline CDR1 and CDR2 sequences are LNHDA and SQIVND (reference sequence). There are 12 residues in the CDR3. The ends were cut back, 3 bases at V and 7 bases at J, with 10 bases in the middle. The CDR3 reads CASSIYGGEQYF. The DNA of the CDR3 is TGTGCCAGTAGTATCTATGGGGGGGAGCAGTACTTC.

The chain carries TRBV28 and TRBJ1-5; D unresolved. The CDR3 is 15 residues long. The germline V gene has CDR1 MDHEN and CDR2 SYDVKM. The V end lost 3 bases, the J end lost 8 bases, and 17 bases lay between the germline ends. The CDR3 loop reads CASSLAAGPLKPQHF. The CDR3 DNA reads TGTGCCAGCAGTTTGGCCGCGGGCCCCCTTAAGCCCCAGCATTTT.

The chain employs TRBV5-1 and TRBJ1-1, with 7 positions matching TRBD1. The germline CDR1 and CDR2 sequences are SGHRS and YFSETQ. CDR3 length equals 16 residues. Unmatched junction bases numbered 14, after V lost 5 bases and J lost 4 bases. CDR3 nucleotide sequence: TGCGCCAGCAGTTTGAGTCCTGACAGGGTTGGCACTGAAGCTTTCTTT. Translation gives CASSLSPDRVGTEAFF.

CDR3 sequence reads: CASSLLQTGANVLTF. The CDR3 DNA follows: TGTGCCAGCAGCTTGCTACAGACCGGGGCCAACGTCCTGACTTTC. The chain is built from TRBV5-4 and TRBJ2-6; D unresolved. Germline loops: CDR1 SGHNT, CDR2 YYREEE (reference sequence). The CDR3 is 15 residues long. Trimming took 1 base from V and 4 from J, leaving 9 bases between them.

The chain employs TRBV30 and TRBJ1-1, with 8 bases aligning to TRBD1. Unmatched junction bases numbered 10, after V lost 6 bases and J lost 7 bases. Germline-derived CDR1 and CDR2 are GTSNPN and SVGIG (reference sequence). The CDR3 runs to 13 residues. This chain's CDR3 is CACTTGDRVEAFF. The DNA for the CDR3 is TGTGCCTGTACGACAGGGGACCGGGTTGAAGCTTTCTTT.

Comments on this clone: An end of the junction does not agree with germline; a read error may underlie this. This rearrangement joins TRBV6-1 to TRBJ1-2, with 9 bases lining up with TRBD1. CDR3 length: 14 amino acids. The germline V gene encodes CDR1 MNHNS and CDR2 SASEGT. CDR3 nucleotide sequence: TGTGCCAGCAGCGAAGCGGGACAGGGCCATGGCTACACCTTC. It encodes CASSEAGQGHGYTF.

The gene calls are TRBV9 and TRBJ1-2; 8 positions match TRBD1. Germline V gene lookup returns CDR1 SGDLS and CDR2 YYNGEE. The V and J ends lost 4 bases and 4 bases, in that order; junction bases with no gene match: 18. The CDR3 is made up of 18 amino acids. The CDR3, as DNA: TGTGCCAGCAGCTCTCCGGACAGGGATGAAAACCCTGTCTATGGCTACACCTTC. Translation: CASSSPDRDENPVYGYTF.

The CDR3, as DNA: TGTGCCAGCAGCCCCGCGGGTCCCAATGAAGCTTTCTTT. As protein: CASSPAGPNEAFF. The chain carries TRBV7-9 and TRBJ1-1, with D hard to call. V dropped 5 bases and J dropped 7 bases, with 14 bases sitting between them. In germline, CDR1 is SEHNR, CDR2 FQNEAQ (reference sequence). The CDR3 has 13 amino acids.

V and J are TRBV5-1 and TRBJ2-2; TRBD2 aligns across 13 bases. Germline V gives CDR1 SGHRS, CDR2 YFSETQ. The CDR3 runs 16 residues. The V segment lost 4 bases and the J segment 7 bases; nucleotides outside the gene matches: 7. CDR3 loop: CASSPRLAGGIGELFF. The CDR3 DNA reads TGCGCCAGCAGCCCTCGACTAGCGGGAGGTATCGGGGAGCTGTTTTTT.

This chain joins TRBV27 and TRBJ2-7, with 7 positions matching TRBD1. V gave up 4 bases and J gave up 0 bases; unmatched junction bases: 3. The CDR3 contains 14 residues. Germline values: CDR1 MNHEY, CDR2 SMNVEV (reference sequence). This CDR3 is CASSSGTDSYEQYF. Here the CDR3 DNA reads TGTGCCAGCAGTTCCGGGACAGACTCCTACGAGCAGTACTTC.

The chain carries TRBV9 and TRBJ2-1; D is uncertain. Trimming removed 1 base at V and 8 bases at J, with 7 bases between. Germline V gene sequence: CDR1 SGDLS, CDR2 YYNGEE. This CDR3 comprises 12 residues. CDR3 bases: TGTGCCAGCAGCGTACTGGCAGATGAGCAGTTCTTC. Its translation: CASSVLADEQFF.

V is TRBV4-3 and J is TRBJ2-1, with 7 nucleotides matching TRBD2. The germline V gene encodes CDR1 LGHNA and CDR2 YSLEER. CDR3 length equals 14 residues. V gave up 0 bases and J gave up 6 bases; unmatched junction bases: 2. CDR3 in DNA: TGCGCCAGCAGCCAAGAGTGGGAGGGCAATGAGCAGTTCTTC. Translating gives CASSQEWEGNEQFF.